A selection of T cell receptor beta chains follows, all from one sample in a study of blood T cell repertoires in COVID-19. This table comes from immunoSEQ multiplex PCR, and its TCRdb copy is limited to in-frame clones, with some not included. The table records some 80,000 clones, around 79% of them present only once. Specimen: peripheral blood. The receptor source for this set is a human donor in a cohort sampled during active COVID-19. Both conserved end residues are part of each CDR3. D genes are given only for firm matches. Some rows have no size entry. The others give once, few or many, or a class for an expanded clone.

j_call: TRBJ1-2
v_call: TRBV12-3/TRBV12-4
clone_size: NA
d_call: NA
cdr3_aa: CASRPSGVGAYTF
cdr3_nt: TGTGCCAGCAGACCCTCCGGAGTGGGGGCCTACACCTTC

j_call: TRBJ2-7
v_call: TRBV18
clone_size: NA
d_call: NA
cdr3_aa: CASSPRAPYEQYF
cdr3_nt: TGTGCCAGCTCACCACGGGCTCCCTACGAGCAGTACTTC

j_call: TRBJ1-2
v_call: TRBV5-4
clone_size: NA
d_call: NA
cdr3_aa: CASSLASHDRGYGYTF
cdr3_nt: TGTGCCAGCAGCTTGGCCTCACACGACAGAGGCTATGGCTACACCTTC

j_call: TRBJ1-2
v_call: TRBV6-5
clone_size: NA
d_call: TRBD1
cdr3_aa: CASSLETGGNYGYTF
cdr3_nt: TGTGCCAGCAGCCTAGAGACAGGGGGGAACTATGGCTACACCTTC

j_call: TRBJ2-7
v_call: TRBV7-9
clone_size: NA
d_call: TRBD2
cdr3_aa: CASSLWTSSYEQYF
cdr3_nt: TGTGCCAGCAGCCTTTGGACTAGCTCCTACGAGCAGTACTTC

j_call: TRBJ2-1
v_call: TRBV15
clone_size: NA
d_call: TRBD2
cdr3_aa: CATSSPTSGKVNEQFF
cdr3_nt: TGTGCCACCAGCAGCCCGACTAGCGGGAAAGTAAATGAGCAGTTCTTC

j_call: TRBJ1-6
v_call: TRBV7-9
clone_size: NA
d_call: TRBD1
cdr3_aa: CASSPGQGNNSPLHF
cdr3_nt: TGTGCCAGCAGCCCGGGACAGGGGAATAATTCACCCCTCCACTTT

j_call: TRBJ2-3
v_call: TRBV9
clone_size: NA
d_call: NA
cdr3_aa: CASSTGGHSTDTQYF
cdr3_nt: TGTGCCAGCAGTACTGGCGGCCATAGCACAGATACGCAGTATTTT

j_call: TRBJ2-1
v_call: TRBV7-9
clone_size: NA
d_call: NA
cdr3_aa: CASSPRVGSHNEQFF
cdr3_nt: TGTGCCAGCAGCCCCCGGGTTGGCAGCCACAATGAGCAGTTCTTC

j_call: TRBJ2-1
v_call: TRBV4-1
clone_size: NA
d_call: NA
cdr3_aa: CASSQDLGLYNEQFF
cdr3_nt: TGCGCCAGCAGCCAAGATCTAGGCCTATACAATGAGCAGTTCTTC

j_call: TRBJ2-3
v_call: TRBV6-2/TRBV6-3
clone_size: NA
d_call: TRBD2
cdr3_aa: CASSYFSASGSWDTQYF
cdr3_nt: TGTGCCAGCAGTTACTTCTCGGCTAGCGGGAGTTGGGATACGCAGTATTTT

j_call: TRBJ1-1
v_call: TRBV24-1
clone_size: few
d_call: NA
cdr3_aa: CATSVRGGTEAFF
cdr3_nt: TGTGCCACCAGTGTCAGGGGCGGCACTGAAGCTTTCTTT

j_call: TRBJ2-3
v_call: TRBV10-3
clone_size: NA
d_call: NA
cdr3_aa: CAISERGGQGDTQYF
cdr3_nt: TGTGCCATCAGTGAGAGGGGGGGCCAAGGGGATACGCAGTATTTT

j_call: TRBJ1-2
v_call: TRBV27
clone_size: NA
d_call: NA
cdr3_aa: CASRPGQWYGYTF
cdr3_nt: TGTGCCAGCAGGCCGGGTCAGTGGTATGGCTACACCTTC

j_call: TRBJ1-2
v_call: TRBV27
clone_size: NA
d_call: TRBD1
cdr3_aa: CASRPGGGYGYTF
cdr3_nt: TGTGCCAGCAGGCCAGGGGGCGGCTATGGCTACACCTTC

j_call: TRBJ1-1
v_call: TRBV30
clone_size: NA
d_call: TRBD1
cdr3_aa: CASPGVGQGTTEAFF
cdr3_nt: TGTGCCTCTCCCGGAGTGGGACAGGGGACCACTGAAGCTTTCTTT

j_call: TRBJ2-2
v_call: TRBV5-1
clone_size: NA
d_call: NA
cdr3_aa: CASSWTDHTGELFF
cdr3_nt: TGCGCCAGCAGCTGGACAGACCATACCGGGGAGCTGTTTTTT

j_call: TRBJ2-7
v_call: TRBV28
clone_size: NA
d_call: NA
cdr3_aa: CACTNLDEQYF
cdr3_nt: TGTGCCTGCACTAACCTAGACGAGCAGTACTTC

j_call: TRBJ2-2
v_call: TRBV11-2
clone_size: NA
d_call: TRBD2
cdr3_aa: CASSAKGASGSAGELFF
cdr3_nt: TGTGCCAGCAGCGCGAAAGGGGCTAGCGGGAGTGCCGGGGAGCTGTTTTTT

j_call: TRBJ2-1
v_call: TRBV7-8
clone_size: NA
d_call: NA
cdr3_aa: CASSLRGGGAPYNEQFF
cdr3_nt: TGTGCCAGCAGCTTGAGGGGTGGGGGGGCCCCCTACAATGAGCAGTTCTTC

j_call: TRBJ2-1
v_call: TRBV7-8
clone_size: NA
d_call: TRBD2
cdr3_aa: CASSLWTSGLDEQFF
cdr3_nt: TGTGCCAGCAGCTTATGGACTAGCGGGTTGGATGAGCAGTTCTTC

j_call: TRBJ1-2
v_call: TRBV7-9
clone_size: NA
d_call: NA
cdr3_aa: CASSEQGEEATRTF
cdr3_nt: TGTGCCAGCAGCGAACAGGGAGAGGAGGCCACTCGCACCTTC

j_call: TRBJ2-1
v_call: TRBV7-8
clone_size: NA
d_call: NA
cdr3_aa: CASSPYYHNEQFF
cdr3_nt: TGTGCCAGCAGCCCCTACTACCACAATGAGCAGTTCTTC

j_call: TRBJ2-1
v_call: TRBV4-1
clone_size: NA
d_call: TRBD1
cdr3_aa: CASSLGQGADEQFF
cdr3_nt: TGCGCCAGCAGCCTGGGGCAGGGGGCCGATGAGCAGTTCTTC

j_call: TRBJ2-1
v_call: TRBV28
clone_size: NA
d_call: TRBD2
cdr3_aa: CASSSGGAGEQFF
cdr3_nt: TGTGCCAGCTCTAGCGGGGGGGCTGGTGAGCAGTTCTTC

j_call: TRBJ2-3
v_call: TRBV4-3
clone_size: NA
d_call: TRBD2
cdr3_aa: CASSHQHESREAQTMGTQYF
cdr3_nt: TGCGCCAGCAGCCACCAGCACGAGAGTCGGGAGGCCCAAACCATGGGTACGCAGTATTTT

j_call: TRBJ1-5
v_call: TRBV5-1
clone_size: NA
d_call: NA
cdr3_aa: CASSLGASNQPQHF
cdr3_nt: TGCGCCAGCAGCTTGGGAGCTAGCAATCAGCCCCAGCATTTT

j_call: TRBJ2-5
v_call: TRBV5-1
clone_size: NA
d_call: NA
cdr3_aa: CASSLERLETQYF
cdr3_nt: TGCGCCAGCAGCTTGGAGCGGTTGGAGACCCAGTACTTC

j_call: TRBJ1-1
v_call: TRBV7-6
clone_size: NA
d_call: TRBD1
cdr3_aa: CASSPGTGGTEAFF
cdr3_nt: TGTGCCAGCAGCCCGGGGACAGGGGGCACTGAAGCTTTCTTT

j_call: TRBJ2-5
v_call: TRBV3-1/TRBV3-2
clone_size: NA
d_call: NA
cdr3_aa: CASSLMGLYQETQYF
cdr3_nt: TGTGCCAGCAGCCTTATGGGACTCTACCAAGAGACCCAGTACTTC

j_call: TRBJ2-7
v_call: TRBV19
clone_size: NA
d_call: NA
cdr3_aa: CASSFGLPSSYEQYF
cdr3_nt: TGTGCCAGTAGTTTCGGACTACCCTCTTCCTACGAGCAGTACTTC

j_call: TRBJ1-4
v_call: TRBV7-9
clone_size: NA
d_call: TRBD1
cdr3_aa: CASSSQGEDEKLFF
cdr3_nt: TGTGCCAGCAGCTCACAGGGGGAAGATGAAAAACTGTTTTTT

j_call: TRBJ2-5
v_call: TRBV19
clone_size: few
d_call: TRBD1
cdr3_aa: CASSPTGGIETQYF
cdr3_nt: TGTGCCAGTAGTCCAACAGGGGGCATCGAGACCCAGTACTTC

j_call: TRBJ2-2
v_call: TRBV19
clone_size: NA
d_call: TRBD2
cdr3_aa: CATSPGLASGELFF
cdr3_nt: TGTGCCACCTCACCGGGACTAGCTAGCGGGGAGCTGTTTTTT

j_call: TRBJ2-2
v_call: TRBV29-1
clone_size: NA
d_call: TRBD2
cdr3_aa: CSAPREGLGELFF
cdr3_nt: TGCAGCGCCCCCCGGGAGGGTCTGGGGGAGCTGTTTTTT